This entry lists 27 T cell receptor beta chains sequenced from one sample in a study of blood T cell repertoires in COVID-19. Some clones are missing from TCRdb's copy, which holds only in-frame ones; the method was immunoSEQ multiplex PCR. The sample has 270,000 or so clones, 70% to 90% seen once; the top ten hold over 4%. The sequenced sample was PBMCs or T cells enriched from blood (not recorded which). These receptors were taken from a woman aged 25 to 45 with acute COVID-19.

The chain links TRBV4-1 to TRBJ2-7; D might be TRBD2 (5 bases). The V gene's germline CDR1 is MGHRA and CDR2 YSYEKL. Trimming took off 1 base at V and 3 bases at J, with 13 bases between the two ends. The CDR3 sequence is 15 residues long. CDR3 residues: CASSQAPPSSYEQYF. The CDR3 nucleotides are TGCGCCAGCAGCCAAGCCCCTCCTAGCAGCTACGAGCAGTACTTC.

This chain links TRBV28 with TRBJ2-1; TRBD1 matches at 12 bases. The V gene end was trimmed by 6 bases and the J gene end by 6 bases; junction bases not matched to a gene: 6. The CDR3 is made up of 15 amino acids. Germline V gene lookup returns CDR1 MDHEN and CDR2 SYDVKM. This chain's CDR3 is CASSAPGQGANEQFF. As DNA, the CDR3 is TGTGCCAGCAGCGCCCCGGGACAGGGGGCCAATGAGCAGTTCTTC.

This clone has only one observation. V and J are TRBV5-1 and TRBJ2-1; 12 bases fit TRBD1. From germline, CDR1 is SGHRS and CDR2 YFSETQ. The CDR3 is made up of 16 amino acids. The J segment lost 0 bases and the V segment lost 8 bases, leaving 6 bases of the junction unmatched. The CDR3 DNA sequence: TGCGCCAGTGGGACAGGGGGCGAATTCTCCTACAATGAGCAGTTCTTC. This encodes CASGTGGEFSYNEQFF. The variable domain in full, with the rest retrieved from reference TRBV5-1 and TRBJ2-1, is KAGVTQTPRYLIKTRGQQVTLSCSPISGHRSVSWYQQTPGQGLQFLFEYFSETQRNKGNFPGRFSGRQFSNSRSEMNVSTLELGDSALYLCASGTGGEFSYNEQFFGPGTRLTVL.

The chain is built from TRBV5-1 and TRBJ2-3; TRBD2 agrees at 10 bases. V lost 0 bases to trimming and J lost 3 bases; unmatched junction nucleotides: 4. Germline V CDR1 and CDR2: SGHRS, YFSETQ. This CDR3 is built from 16 residues. CDR3 sequence (DNA): TGCGCCAGCAGCTTGGCTCCAGCGGGAGGGACAGATACGCAGTATTTT. Translating gives CASSLAPAGGTDTQYF.

The chain employs TRBV6-5 and TRBJ2-5; 8 bases agree with TRBD2. This CDR3 region has 13 residues. V trimming: 6 bases; J trimming: 2 bases; junction bases outside the gene matches: 2. CDR1 and CDR2 (germline): MNHEY, SVGAGI. The CDR3 protein is CASRGLVQETQYF. The CDR3 DNA follows: TGTGCCAGCAGGGGACTAGTACAAGAGACCCAGTACTTC.

The CDR3 protein is CASKGEGWPRQPQHF. Here the CDR3 DNA reads TGTGCCAGCAAAGGGGAGGGATGGCCCAGGCAGCCCCAGCATTTT. The V gene is TRBV28, the J gene TRBJ1-5; D is possibly TRBD1 (5 bases). Germline V CDR1 and CDR2: MDHEN, SYDVKM. This CDR3 spans 15 amino acids. V lost 7 bases and J lost 7, with 20 bases in between. The whole variable domain, filled in from reference TRBV28 and TRBJ1-5, reads DVKVTQSSRYLVKRTGEKVFLECVQDMDHENMFWYRQDPGLGLRLIYFSYDVKMKEKGDIPEGYSVSREKKERFSLILESASTNQTSMYLCASKGEGWPRQPQHFGDGTRLSIL.

This rearrangement joins TRBV4-1 to TRBJ2-5, with 13 bases identical to TRBD2. From germline, CDR1 is MGHRA and CDR2 YSYEKL. V lost 1 base to trimming and J lost 3 bases; unmatched junction nucleotides: 5. This CDR3 is 17 amino acids long. The CDR3 sequence is CASSQVRGLAGKETQYF. DNA for the CDR3: TGCGCCAGCAGCCAAGTGAGGGGACTAGCGGGAAAAGAGACCCAGTACTTC.

The rearrangement uses TRBV28 and TRBJ1-1; 7 nucleotides line up with TRBD1. CDR1 is MDHEN, CDR2 SYDVKM, per germline. J gave up 1 base and V 7 bases, and 18 bases lay outside the gene matches. CDR3 size: 18 residues. The CDR3 is CASTILQFDRAGNTEAFF. In DNA form, the CDR3 reads TGTGCCAGCACCATCCTACAATTCGACAGGGCCGGGAACACTGAAGCTTTCTTT.

The V call is TRBV19, the J call TRBJ2-1; possible D gene TRBD1, 6 bases. V lost 3 bases and J 7 bases, leaving 10 bases between the germline ends. Germline assignment: CDR1 LNHDA and CDR2 SQIVND (reference sequence). The CDR3 has 13 amino acids. The CDR3 is CASSILQGNEQFF. The CDR3 DNA reads as TGTGCCAGTAGTATCCTTCAGGGGAATGAGCAGTTCTTC.

V gene TRBV15 combines with J gene TRBJ2-3; the D is unclear. The CDR3 sequence is 15 residues long. Germline CDR1 LNHNV, CDR2 YYDKDF (reference sequence). V was trimmed by 5 bases and J by 2 bases, leaving 14 bases between them. CDR3 sequence (DNA): TGTGCCACCAGCCTAGAGGTGGAGAACACAGATACGCAGTATTTT. The encoded protein is CATSLEVENTDTQYF.

V is TRBV27 and J is TRBJ2-7, with D perhaps TRBD1 (6 bases). Deletions cut 6 bases from V and 6 bases from J, with 15 bases between. Per the germline V gene, CDR1 is MNHEY and CDR2 is SMNVEV (reference sequence). The CDR3 loop spans 13 amino acids. CDR3 in amino acids: CASSHKGGREQYF. The CDR3 coding sequence is TGTGCCAGCAGCCATAAAGGGGGTCGCGAGCAGTACTTC.

The chain uses TRBV9 and TRBJ2-1, with D possibly being TRBD2 (6 bases). Deletions cut 0 bases from V and 2 bases from J, with 9 bases between. This CDR3 region has 15 residues. CDR1 and CDR2 from the germline V gene are SGDLS and YYNGEE. CDR3 sequence: CASSVGDSAYNEQFF. For the CDR3, the DNA is TGTGCCAGCAGCGTAGGGGACTCCGCCTACAATGAGCAGTTCTTC.

The chain is built from TRBV11-2 and TRBJ2-7, with unresolved D. V gave up 5 bases and J gave up 2 bases, with 4 bases separating them. The germline V gene has CDR1 SGHAT and CDR2 FQNNGV. This CDR3 region has 11 residues. The CDR3 coding sequence is TGTGCCAGCAGCCTTACCTACGAGCAGTACTTC. It translates to CASSLTYEQYF.

The chain joins TRBV7-2 to TRBJ2-2, with 7 bases identical to TRBD2. The V gene's germline CDR1 is SGHTA and CDR2 FQGNSA. The length of the CDR3 is 16 residues. V was pared by 2 bases and J by 0 bases, with 3 bases of the junction left unmatched. The CDR3 sequence: CASSLLAGANTGELFF. The DNA for the CDR3 is TGTGCCAGCAGCTTATTGGCGGGAGCGAACACCGGGGAGCTGTTTTTT.

The V and J genes are TRBV7-9 and TRBJ2-1; no firm D call. Between the trimmed V and J ends, which lost 7 bases and 0 bases, there was a span of 7 bases. Germline assignment: CDR1 SEHNR and CDR2 FQNEAQ (reference sequence). CDR3 length equals 13 residues. CDR3 in amino acids: CASTQSSYNEQFF. The CDR3 bases are TGTGCCAGCACGCAGTCCTCCTACAATGAGCAGTTCTTC.

This clone has only one observation. This chain's CDR3 is CASSFTGVSSPLHF. The CDR3 DNA reads TGTGCCAGCAGTTTCACAGGGGTTTCTTCACCCCTCCACTTT. The genes are TRBV27 and TRBJ1-6; TRBD1 matches at 7 bases. The CDR3 length is 14 residues. CDR1 and CDR2 from the germline V gene are MNHEY and SMNVEV (reference sequence). J was trimmed by 9 bases and V by 3 bases; bases with no gene match: 5.

V is TRBV3-1 (or the pseudogene TRBV3-2) and J is TRBJ2-2, with a tentative D call TRBD2 (6 bases). CDR1 is LGHDT, CDR2 YNNKEL, per germline (reference sequence). V lost 0 bases and J lost 0, with 11 bases in between. This CDR3 has 17 amino acids. The CDR3 nucleotides read TGTGCCAGCAGCCAAGAGGTAGCGGTCCCGAACACCGGGGAGCTGTTTTTT. This translates into CASSQEVAVPNTGELFF.

This clone was found once. The V and J genes are TRBV5-4 and TRBJ2-1, with 15 bases that match TRBD2. The ends lost 4 bases at V and 2 bases at J; junction bases unmatched: 7. Germline CDR1 reads SGHNT; CDR2 reads YYREEE (reference sequence). This CDR3 spans 18 amino acids. The CDR3: CASSTGLAGGSAYNEQFF. In DNA, the CDR3 is TGTGCCAGCAGCACGGGACTAGCGGGAGGATCGGCCTACAATGAGCAGTTCTTC.

The genes are TRBV7-8 and TRBJ1-3; D possibly corresponds to TRBD1 (5 bases). CDR1 and CDR2 from the germline V gene are SGHVS and FQNEAQ. This CDR3 is 16 amino acids long. Deletions cut 3 bases from V and 2 bases from J, with 14 bases between. The CDR3 is CASSFRSAGPGNTIYF. CDR3 sequence (DNA): TGTGCCAGCAGCTTTCGTTCTGCGGGGCCTGGAAACACCATATATTTT.

The rearrangement links TRBV5-1 to TRBJ2-2, with a tentative D call TRBD1 (5 bases). This CDR3 spans 15 amino acids. The germline V and J ends were trimmed by 5 bases and 0 bases, with 11 bases remaining between them. The V gene's germline CDR1 is SGHRS and CDR2 YFSETQ. For the CDR3, the DNA is TGCGCCAGCAGTAGGGGCTCCGCGAACACCGGGGAGCTGTTTTTT. This encodes CASSRGSANTGELFF.

J is TRBJ2-7 and V is TRBV24-1; the D is unclear. The length of the CDR3 is 12 residues. V gave up 3 bases and J gave up 7 bases, with 9 bases separating them. Per germline, CDR1 KGHDR and CDR2 SFDVKD. DNA of the CDR3: TGTGCCACCAGTGATGATACGCGGGAGCAGTACTTC. The encoded protein is CATSDDTREQYF.

The rearrangement links TRBV29-1 to TRBJ1-2; 7 bases match TRBD1. CDR3 length equals 13 residues. V lost 1 base, J lost 4 bases, and 3 bases stayed unmatched. Germline V gives CDR1 SQVTM, CDR2 ANQGSEA. CDR3 bases: TGCAGCGTTGAAGCCGACAGGGCCTATGGCTACACCTTC. Its protein product is CSVEADRAYGYTF.

Turning to this clone: Other nucleotide sequences from this sample produce the same CDR3. The rearrangement uses TRBV11-2 and TRBJ1-1; D is unresolved. There are 13 residues in the CDR3. Per the germline V gene, CDR1 is SGHAT and CDR2 is FQNNGV. The V gene lost 0 bases and the J gene lost 4 bases, with 6 bases spanning the gap. This chain's CDR3 is CASSLDSGTEAFF. Written as DNA, the CDR3 is TGTGCCAGCAGCTTAGACAGTGGCACTGAAGCTTTCTTT.

The chain uses TRBV5-5 and TRBJ2-7; 10 positions match TRBD2. Germline loops: CDR1 SGHKS, CDR2 YYEKEE (reference sequence). V was pared by 0 bases and J by 4 bases, with 7 bases of the junction left unmatched. CDR3 size: 16 residues. CDR3 bases: TGTGCCAGCAGCTTGGCCCGGTTAGCGGGAGGTTACGAGCAGTACTTC. This gives the protein CASSLARLAGGYEQYF.

CDR3: CASSLTYEQYF. CDR3 nucleotides: TGTGCCAGCAGTCTTACCTACGAGCAGTACTTC. The gene calls are TRBV28 and TRBJ2-7, with D unresolved. This CDR3 contains 11 residues. The V and J ends lost 5 bases and 2 bases respectively, with 4 bases between them. Germline V gives CDR1 MDHEN, CDR2 SYDVKM.

This chain uses TRBV27 with TRBJ1-1; 9 bases line up with TRBD1. The germline V gene encodes CDR1 MNHEY and CDR2 SMNVEV (reference sequence). The CDR3 extends over 12 amino acids. V lost 4 bases to trimming and J lost 10 bases; unmatched junction nucleotides: 4. CDR3 residues: CASSSVDRGAFF. Written as DNA, the CDR3 is TGTGCCAGCAGTTCGGTGGACAGGGGAGCTTTCTTT.

The gene calls are TRBV5-1 and TRBJ1-4; TRBD1 is a possible D gene (6 bases). CDR1 SGHRS and CDR2 YFSETQ come from the germline V gene. The CDR3 runs to 14 residues. V lost 4 bases, J lost 3 bases, and 10 bases lay in between. The CDR3 nucleotides read TGCGCCAGCAGCATAGGACAGCCTAATGAAAAACTGTTTTTT. Its translation: CASSIGQPNEKLFF. Drawing the rest from reference TRBV5-1 and TRBJ1-4, the complete variable domain is KAGVTQTPRYLIKTRGQQVTLSCSPISGHRSVSWYQQTPGQGLQFLFEYFSETQRNKGNFPGRFSGRQFSNSRSEMNVSTLELGDSALYLCASSIGQPNEKLFFGSGTQLSVL.